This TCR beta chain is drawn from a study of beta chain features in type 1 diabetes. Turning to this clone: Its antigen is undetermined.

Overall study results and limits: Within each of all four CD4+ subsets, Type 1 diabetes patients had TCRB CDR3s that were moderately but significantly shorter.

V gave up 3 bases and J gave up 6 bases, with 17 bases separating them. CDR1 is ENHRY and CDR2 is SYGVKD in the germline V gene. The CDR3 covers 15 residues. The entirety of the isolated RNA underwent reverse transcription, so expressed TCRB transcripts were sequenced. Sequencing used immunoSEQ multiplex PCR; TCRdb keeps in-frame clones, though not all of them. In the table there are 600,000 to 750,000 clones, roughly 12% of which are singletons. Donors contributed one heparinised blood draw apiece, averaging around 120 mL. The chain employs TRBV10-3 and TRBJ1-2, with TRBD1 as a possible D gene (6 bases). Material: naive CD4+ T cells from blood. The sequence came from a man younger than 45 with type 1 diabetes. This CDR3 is CAISDTQGWGHGYTF. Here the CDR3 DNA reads TGTGCCATCAGTGACACACAGGGATGGGGACATGGCTACACCTTC.